This T cell receptor beta chain came from a study of blood T cell repertoires in COVID-19. Overall study: The United States, Italy and Spain provided the acute and convalescent COVID-19 samples. PBMCs, B-cell-depleted T cells, or T cells were the source of the cDNA or gDNA that made up the material.

The CDR3 totals 15 residues. V was shortened by 2 bases and J by 4 bases, with 12 bases between the two germline ends. The germline gives CDR1 SGHAT, CDR2 FQNNGV. In terms of age and location, participants ranged from roughly 18 to 100 years and lived in 24 US areas. Authors' analysis steps: Amplified reference gene primers provided the basis for estimating nucleated cell counts. The protocol was immunoSEQ multiplex PCR, while the TCRdb copy is restricted to in-frame clones and leaves out a portion. V and J calls and clone size come straight from that table; D and trimming were deduced from the DNA. The sample carries 200,000 to 300,000 clones, around 88% recorded once.

Sequenced input: PBMCs or T cells enriched from blood (not recorded which). The source is a woman aged 40 to 50 with acute COVID-19. The chain carries TRBV11-2 and TRBJ2-1, with D possibly matching TRBD1 (5 bases). As DNA, the CDR3 is TGTGCCAGCAGCTTATGGCCAGGGCCATACAATGAGCAGTTCTTC. It specifies CASSLWPGPYNEQFF.